The rows below give T cell receptor beta chains drawn from one sample of a study of T cells in Graves' hyperthyroidism and ophthalmopathy. Each CDR3 protein is one row after TCRdb ran MiXCR on the multiplex PCR reads. The repertoire includes around 700,000 distinct CDR3 sequences, 18% of them detected once, and roughly 17% sits in the top ten. The material sequenced was blood. All receptors derive from a woman between 45 and 60 years old with Graves' hyperthyroidism that later progressed to Graves' ophthalmopathy. Both conserved end residues are part of each CDR3. D genes are given only for firm matches. Size tells how often a clone was seen (once, few, many) or the class of an expanded clone, and some rows leave it out.

d_call: .
clone_size: .
j_call: TRBJ1-5
v_call: TRBV27
cdr3_nt: TGTGCCAGCAAGGCCCTTAGAGGCAATCAGCCCCAGCATTTT
cdr3_aa: CASKALRGNQPQHF

d_call: .
clone_size: many
j_call: TRBJ1-1
v_call: TRBV7-6
cdr3_nt: TGTGCCAGCAGCTTAAGTGGGGCCAAGAGGAACACTGAAGCTTTCTTT
cdr3_aa: CASSLSGAKRNTEAFF

d_call: .
clone_size: many
j_call: TRBJ2-3
v_call: TRBV28
cdr3_nt: TGTGCCAGCAGTTTATGGCAAGACACAGATACGCAGTATTTT
cdr3_aa: CASSLWQDTDTQYF

d_call: TRBD2
clone_size: .
j_call: TRBJ2-1
v_call: TRBV10-3
cdr3_nt: TGTGCCACTAAAGGGACTAGCGGGGGCCCTAGGGGTTACAATGAGCAGTTCTTC
cdr3_aa: CATKGTSGGPRGYNEQFF

d_call: TRBD2
clone_size: few
j_call: TRBJ2-3
v_call: TRBV27
cdr3_nt: TGTGCCAGCAGTTTTTTGAGAACCGGGACTAGCGGGGATGCAGATACGCAGTATTTT
cdr3_aa: CASSFLRTGTSGDADTQYF

d_call: .
clone_size: .
j_call: TRBJ1-5
v_call: TRBV5-1
cdr3_nt: TGCGCCAGCAGCTTGGATGACAGGAACAATCAGCCCCAGCATTTT
cdr3_aa: CASSLDDRNNQPQHF

d_call: .
clone_size: many
j_call: TRBJ2-5
v_call: TRBV20-1
cdr3_nt: TGCAGTGCTGATACTCGGCAAGAGACCCAGTACTTC
cdr3_aa: CSADTRQETQYF

d_call: TRBD1
clone_size: many
j_call: TRBJ2-7
v_call: TRBV7-8
cdr3_nt: TGTGCCAGCAGCTTAGCTGGGACAGGGAGATTGAAATACGAGCAGTACTTC
cdr3_aa: CASSLAGTGRLKYEQYF

d_call: .
clone_size: .
j_call: TRBJ2-3
v_call: TRBV6-1
cdr3_nt: TGTGCCAGCAGTCCCGCCTCAGCGGGGAGGGGGCCAGATACGCAGTATTTT
cdr3_aa: CASSPASAGRGPDTQYF

d_call: .
clone_size: many
j_call: TRBJ2-5
v_call: TRBV12-3/TRBV12-4
cdr3_nt: TGTGCCAGCAGTTTAAGGGTAGGGCCGGAGACCCAGTACTTC
cdr3_aa: CASSLRVGPETQYF

d_call: .
clone_size: .
j_call: TRBJ2-1
v_call: TRBV27
cdr3_nt: TGTGCCAGCAGTTTGTCAGACTTTTACAATGAGCAGTTCTTC
cdr3_aa: CASSLSDFYNEQFF

d_call: .
clone_size: few
j_call: TRBJ1-3
v_call: TRBV12-3/TRBV12-4
cdr3_nt: TGTGCCAGCAGTCCCCCGGACACCCCATCTGGAAACACCATATATTTT
cdr3_aa: CASSPPDTPSGNTIYF

d_call: .
clone_size: .
j_call: TRBJ1-6
v_call: TRBV5-1
cdr3_nt: TGCGCCAGCAGACCGGGACACGATAATTCACCCCTCCACTTT
cdr3_aa: CASRPGHDNSPLHF

d_call: TRBD1
clone_size: .
j_call: TRBJ2-1
v_call: TRBV20-1
cdr3_nt: TGCAGTGCCGAGGACAGGGACAATGAGCAGTTCTTC
cdr3_aa: CSAEDRDNEQFF

d_call: .
clone_size: many
j_call: TRBJ1-2
v_call: TRBV6-6
cdr3_nt: TGTGCCAGCAGTTACTCAGGAGGCACTGGGGGCTACACCTTC
cdr3_aa: CASSYSGGTGGYTF

d_call: TRBD2
clone_size: .
j_call: TRBJ2-7
v_call: TRBV27
cdr3_nt: TGTGCCAGCAGTGCCCTAGCGGGGGGCCCCTACGAGCAGTACTTC
cdr3_aa: CASSALAGGPYEQYF

d_call: TRBD1
clone_size: .
j_call: TRBJ2-2
v_call: TRBV27
cdr3_nt: TGTGCCAGCAGAATAGGGGGCAACGGGGAGCTGTTTTTT
cdr3_aa: CASRIGGNGELFF

d_call: .
clone_size: many
j_call: TRBJ1-4
v_call: TRBV5-1
cdr3_nt: TGCGCCAGCAGCTTGGCTGGACAGTCGACTAATGAAAAACTGTTTTTT
cdr3_aa: CASSLAGQSTNEKLFF

d_call: TRBD1
clone_size: many
j_call: TRBJ2-7
v_call: TRBV11-2
cdr3_nt: TGTGCCAGCAGCTTTCGACAGGGTGGGGTCTCCTACGAGCAGTACTTC
cdr3_aa: CASSFRQGGVSYEQYF

d_call: .
clone_size: .
j_call: TRBJ2-5
v_call: TRBV20-1
cdr3_nt: TGCAGTGCTCCTCACCAGGGGACCCAGTACTTC
cdr3_aa: CSAPHQGTQYF

d_call: .
clone_size: many
j_call: TRBJ1-2
v_call: TRBV20-1
cdr3_nt: TGCAGTGCCCGACCCCAGGGGACCAACGACTATGGCTACACCTTC
cdr3_aa: CSARPQGTNDYGYTF

d_call: .
clone_size: .
j_call: TRBJ1-5
v_call: TRBV6-2/TRBV6-3
cdr3_nt: TGTGCCAGCAAGTTGGATAGCAATCAGCCCCAGCATTTT
cdr3_aa: CASKLDSNQPQHF

d_call: TRBD1
clone_size: .
j_call: TRBJ2-7
v_call: TRBV20-1
cdr3_nt: TGCAGTGCTAGCCGGACAGGGAACGGCGAGCAGTACTTC
cdr3_aa: CSASRTGNGEQYF

d_call: .
clone_size: .
j_call: TRBJ2-7
v_call: TRBV6-1
cdr3_nt: TGTGCCAGCAGTCGGACACCTAACTACGAGCAGTACTTC
cdr3_aa: CASSRTPNYEQYF

d_call: TRBD1
clone_size: many
j_call: TRBJ1-1
v_call: TRBV3-1
cdr3_nt: TGTGCCAGCAGCCAAGAGGACAGGGACTCTGAAGCTTTCTTT
cdr3_aa: CASSQEDRDSEAFF

d_call: .
clone_size: .
j_call: TRBJ2-7
v_call: TRBV28
cdr3_nt: TGTGCCAGCAGTTTAGCTTGGGGTTCCTACGAGCAGTACTTC
cdr3_aa: CASSLAWGSYEQYF

d_call: TRBD1
clone_size: .
j_call: TRBJ2-1
v_call: TRBV27
cdr3_nt: TGTGCCAGCAGTCACGGGACAGGGCAAAATGAGCAGTTCTTC
cdr3_aa: CASSHGTGQNEQFF

d_call: .
clone_size: many
j_call: TRBJ2-5
v_call: TRBV6-1
cdr3_nt: TGTGCCAGCAGTCTCAATTTTGACATGGGGTATAGAGAGACCCAGTACTTC
cdr3_aa: CASSLNFDMGYRETQYF

d_call: .
clone_size: .
j_call: TRBJ2-5
v_call: TRBV4-1
cdr3_nt: TGCGCCAGCAGCCAAGGCCCGCGGGACAAACAAGAGACCCAGTACTTC
cdr3_aa: CASSQGPRDKQETQYF